These 32 T cell receptor beta chains were sequenced from one sample in a study of CD8 T cells in ankylosing spondylitis. Study outcomes and limitations: Ankylosing spondylitis blood seemed to carry a telltale TCR beta motif made of under ten highly homologous variants.

For these TCRs, the target antigens are not known. TCRdb re-analysed the 5' RACE reads in MiXCR, keeping a single row per CDR3 protein. The repertoire holds 390,000 or so distinct CDR3 sequences, around 22% seen once, with around 16% in the top ten. Sequenced: blood, either unsorted or a sorted T cell fraction (not recorded which). The receptors shown here come from a male donor with ankylosing spondylitis.

The rearrangement uses TRBV5-1 and TRBJ2-4, with TRBD2 as a possible D gene (7 bases). Trimming pared 5 bases from V and 5 bases from J, leaving 20 bases between. The CDR3 totals 16 residues. Per germline, CDR1 SGHRS and CDR2 YFSETQ. The CDR3 protein is CASSWGPAGVENIQYF. CDR3 in DNA: TGCGCCAGCAGTTGGGGGCCGGCGGGAGTCGAAAACATTCAGTACTTC.

V is TRBV5-1 and J is TRBJ1-6; 10 bases fit TRBD1. CDR3 size: 15 residues. The germline V gene has CDR1 SGHRS and CDR2 YFSETQ. Trimming took 4 bases from V and 10 from J; bases not matched to a gene: 8. CDR3 DNA: TGCGCCAGCAGCACACAGACAGGGGGCGAGTCACCCCTCCACTTT. This translates into CASSTQTGGESPLHF.

The chain recombines TRBV21-1 with TRBJ2-7; the D segment call TRBD1 is taken from the table without a DNA check. TRBV21-1 is tagged as a pseudogene. The CDR3 is 16 amino acids. Here the CDR3 reads CASSKGWGRPSYEQYF. The CDR3 coding sequence is TGTGCCAGCAGCAAAGGATGGGGCAGGCCCTCCTACGAGCAGTACTTC.

This sequence joins TRBV2 and TRBJ1-6; 7 nucleotides align to TRBD1. The germline V gene has CDR1 SNHLY and CDR2 FYNNEI. J gave up 11 bases and V 2 bases, and 9 bases lay outside the gene matches. The CDR3 covers 15 residues. CDR3 in DNA: TGTGCCAGCAGTGAACCGACAGGGTTCATGGCACCCCTCCACTTT. This sequence encodes CASSEPTGFMAPLHF.

This clonotype was detected ten times or more. The chain has TRBV29-1 and TRBJ2-7; D uncertain. Germline V gene sequence: CDR1 SQVTM, CDR2 ANQGSEA. The CDR3 covers 11 residues. V dropped 2 bases and J dropped 4 bases, with 6 bases sitting between them. This CDR3 is CSVERGYEQYF. CDR3 coding DNA: TGCAGCGTTGAACGCGGATACGAGCAGTACTTC.

V and J are TRBV2 and TRBJ2-3; 12 positions agree with TRBD2. CDR1 is SNHLY, CDR2 FYNNEI, per germline. The CDR3 has 23 amino acids. V dropped 5 bases and J dropped 3; count of bases not matched to a gene: 27. The CDR3: CASSQDPGTWTSGNTDGTDTQYF. CDR3 sequence (DNA): TGTGCCAGCAGTCAAGACCCCGGGACATGGACTAGCGGGAACACCGATGGTACAGATACGCAGTATTTT. Combining the CDR3 with reference TRBV2 and TRBJ2-3 gives the whole variable domain EPEVTQTPSHQVTQMGQEVILRCVPISNHLYFYWYRQILGQKVEFLVSFYNNEISEKSEIFDDQFSVERPDGSNFTLKIRSTKLEDSAMYFCASSQDPGTWTSGNTDGTDTQYFGPGTRLTVL.

This clonotype was observed a few times. The chain combines TRBV6-1 with TRBJ1-1; D possibly corresponds to TRBD1 (6 bases). The CDR3 spans 15 residues. Trimming cost V 5 bases and J 6 bases, with 19 bases left between them. Germline V gene sequence: CDR1 MNHNS, CDR2 SASEGT. CDR3: CASSNKGGIAAEAFF. In DNA form, the CDR3 reads TGTGCCAGCAGTAATAAAGGGGGAATCGCCGCTGAAGCTTTCTTT.

This clonotype was counted a few times. For the CDR3, the DNA is TGTGCCAGCAGCTTAAGGGACCTACTGGATTTCTTCTATGGCTACACCTTC. Translated: CASSLRDLLDFFYGYTF. V is TRBV7-3 and J is TRBJ1-2, with D possibly being TRBD1 (5 bases). This CDR3 is built from 17 residues. Germline V gives CDR1 SGHTA, CDR2 FQGTGA. Trimming shortened V by 1 base and J by 4 bases, and 19 bases separated the two germline ends.

This clonotype was seen at least ten times. V is TRBV6-2 or TRBV6-3 and J is TRBJ1-1; 7 nucleotides align to TRBD1. The CDR3 runs to 15 residues. The V gene's germline CDR1 is MNHEY and CDR2 SVGEGT. After removal of 3 bases from V and 6 bases from J, the junction contained 10 bases not matched to a gene. The CDR3 nucleotides read TGTGCCAGCAGTTATGACTCGGCAGGGGGACCTGAAGCTTTCTTT. Translating gives CASSYDSAGGPEAFF.

The V and J genes are TRBV6-1 and TRBJ2-5; 11 nucleotides line up with TRBD2. Germline CDR1 MNHNS, CDR2 SASEGT. This CDR3 has 16 residues. Unmatched junction bases numbered 9, after V lost 7 bases and J lost 2 bases. The DNA for the CDR3 is TGTGCCAGCACCCGCGGGGGACTAGCGGCTCAAGAGACCCAGTACTTC. Translating gives CASTRGGLAAQETQYF.

This clonotype has only a few counts. CDR3 nucleotides: TGCAGCGTTCGACTAGCGGGAGGGTACAATGAGCAGTTCTTC. Its protein product is CSVRLAGGYNEQFF. The chain uses TRBV29-1 and TRBJ2-1, with 14 bases identical to TRBD2. CDR3 length: 14 residues. Looked up from germline, CDR1 is SQVTM and CDR2 is ANQGSEA. The junction had 1 base not matched to a gene; V was cut back by 5 bases and J by 4 bases.

This clonotype was observed a few times. The rearrangement links TRBV9 to TRBJ1-4; D perhaps matches TRBD1 (6 bases). Trimming removed 1 base at V and 7 bases at J, with 11 bases between. Germline V gives CDR1 SGDLS, CDR2 YYNGEE. The CDR3 loop spans 14 amino acids. CDR3 sequence: CASSVTGFTEKLFF. The CDR3 nucleotides are TGTGCCAGCAGCGTAACAGGGTTTACTGAAAAACTGTTTTTT.

This chain uses TRBV5-1 with TRBJ2-7; D gene uncertain. With 4 bases removed from V and 2 bases from J, the gap between germline ends came to 16 bases. The CDR3 contains 15 residues. Germline-derived CDR1 and CDR2 are SGHRS and YFSETQ. The CDR3 DNA reads as TGCGCCAGCAGCCCCGAGCTGGAGAGCCCCTACGAGCAGTACTTC. This translates into CASSPELESPYEQYF. The variable domain in full, completed from reference TRBV5-1 and TRBJ2-7, reads KAGVTQTPRYLIKTRGQQVTLSCSPISGHRSVSWYQQTPGQGLQFLFEYFSETQRNKGNFPGRFSGRQFSNSRSEMNVSTLELGDSALYLCASSPELESPYEQYFGPGTRLTVT.

This clonotype has ten or more counts. The chain employs TRBV5-6 and TRBJ1-1; tentatively, D is TRBD1 (5 bases). Trimming pared 3 bases from V and 4 bases from J, leaving 10 bases between. The CDR3 is 13 amino acids. Germline CDR1 SGHDT, CDR2 YYEEEE. The CDR3 protein is CASSSGLGTEAFF. Here the CDR3 DNA reads TGTGCCAGCAGCTCAGGGCTGGGCACTGAAGCTTTCTTT.

This clonotype was counted between two and nine times. J is TRBJ2-7 and V is TRBV6-2 or TRBV6-3; 10 positions agree with TRBD2. Germline V gene data show CDR1 as MNHEY and CDR2 as SVGEGT. The junction had 4 bases not matched to a gene; V was cut back by 5 bases and J by 3 bases. CDR3 length: 14 residues. In DNA, the CDR3 is TGTGCCAGCAGTGGACTAGCGGCAGGCTACGAGCAGTACTTC. Translation gives CASSGLAAGYEQYF.

V usage is TRBV28 and J usage is TRBJ2-1; TRBD2 aligns across 12 bases. The germline V gene has CDR1 MDHEN and CDR2 SYDVKM. This CDR3 has 15 residues. V shed 6 bases and J 8 bases; nucleotides not matched to a gene: 8. The CDR3 loop reads CASRRLAGAVYEQFF. The CDR3 DNA reads TGTGCCAGCAGGCGACTAGCGGGAGCTGTCTATGAGCAGTTCTTC.

The chain couples TRBV20-1 to TRBJ2-2; either TRBD1 or TRBD2 may supply D (5 bases each). The germline V and J ends were trimmed by 1 base and 1 base, with 10 bases remaining between them. The CDR3 runs 15 residues. CDR1 is DFQATT, CDR2 SNEGSKA, per germline (reference sequence). CDR3 sequence: CSARVSGQNTGELFF. CDR3 DNA: TGCAGTGCTAGAGTTTCGGGGCAGAACACCGGGGAGCTGTTTTTT.

This clonotype was recorded a few times. CDR3 loop: CASSLALSLRYEQYF. The CDR3 DNA reads TGTGCCAGCAGCTTAGCGCTCAGCCTCCGCTACGAGCAGTACTTC. V is TRBV7-8 and J is TRBJ2-7; the D is unclear. V dropped 0 bases and J dropped 3 bases, with 12 bases sitting between them. This CDR3 region has 15 residues. Germline V gene lookup returns CDR1 SGHVS and CDR2 FQNEAQ.

The chain links TRBV5-1 to TRBJ2-3; D unresolved. This CDR3 is built from 14 residues. Trimming shortened V by 0 bases and J by 6 bases, and 11 bases separated the two germline ends. Germline V gene lookup returns CDR1 SGHRS and CDR2 YFSETQ. This CDR3 is CASSLGLVSDTQYF. The CDR3 bases are TGCGCCAGCAGCTTGGGGCTAGTGAGTGATACGCAGTATTTT.

The chain joins TRBV28 to TRBJ1-2, with D maybe TRBD1 (5 bases). This CDR3 comprises 15 residues. V dropped 3 bases and J dropped 5 bases, with 16 bases sitting between them. Germline V lookup: CDR1 MDHEN, CDR2 SYDVKM. In nucleotides, the CDR3 is TGTGCCAGCAGTTTCCCGGGGGAGGGCCTTTATGGCTACACCTTC. The encoded protein is CASSFPGEGLYGYTF.

This rearrangement joins TRBV29-1 to TRBJ1-5; tentatively, D is TRBD1 (6 bases). The V and J ends lost 6 bases and 3 bases respectively, with 12 bases between them. The germline CDR1 and CDR2 sequences are SQVTM and ANQGSEA. This CDR3 comprises 13 residues. The CDR3 sequence is CSVAQGLNQPQHF. The CDR3 nucleotides are TGCAGCGTCGCTCAGGGGCTCAATCAGCCCCAGCATTTT. Using reference TRBV29-1 and TRBJ1-5 for the parts outside the CDR3, the full variable domain is SAVISQKPSRDICQRGTSLTIQCQVDSQVTMMFWYRQQPGQSLTLIATANQGSEATYESGFVIDKFPISRPNLTFSTLTVSNMSPEDSSIYLCSVAQGLNQPQHFGDGTRLSIL.

In this sample, this clonotype turned up a few times. The gene calls are TRBV20-1 and TRBJ2-3; 11 bases are shared with TRBD1. Unmatched junction bases numbered 13, after V lost 3 bases and J lost 8 bases. The CDR3 sequence is 16 residues long. Germline CDR1 and CDR2: DFQATT and SNEGSKA (reference sequence). The DNA for the CDR3 is TGCAGTGCTAGCCCCTTAGGTGGGACAGGGGGATTTACGCAGTATTTT. Translation gives CSASPLGGTGGFTQYF.

The CDR3 is CATPIGISYNEQFF. The CDR3 DNA reads TGTGCCACACCAATAGGGATCTCCTACAATGAGCAGTTCTTC. The chain combines TRBV24-1 with TRBJ2-1, with D uncertain. Germline V gives CDR1 KGHDR, CDR2 SFDVKD. This CDR3 is built from 14 residues. V was cut by 10 bases and J by 0 bases, with 12 bases left in between.

The genes are TRBV12-3 or TRBV12-4 and TRBJ2-7; 7 bases match TRBD1. The CDR3 is 13 amino acids. V dropped 7 bases and J dropped 2; count of bases not matched to a gene: 5. The CDR3 coding sequence is TGTGCCAGCACCAGGGACAGCCCCTACGAGCAGTACTTC. Amino acid sequence: CASTRDSPYEQYF.

The rearrangement joins TRBV11-3 to TRBJ2-1; no firm D call. Per germline, CDR1 SGHNT and CDR2 YENEEA. V gave up 2 bases and J gave up 0 bases, with 11 bases separating them. This CDR3 is 16 amino acids long. The CDR3 nucleotides are TGTGCCAGCAGCTTACTCGGCAGGAGCTCCTACAATGAGCAGTTCTTC. Residues: CASSLLGRSSYNEQFF.

This clonotype occurred a few times. The chain has TRBV9 and TRBJ2-5, with D possibly TRBD1 on 5 matching bases. The CDR3 is 13 residues long. Germline V gives CDR1 SGDLS, CDR2 YYNGEE. V was clipped by 0 bases and J by 3 bases, with 6 bases between them. The CDR3 protein is CASSVEGEETQYF. The CDR3 DNA reads as TGTGCCAGCAGCGTAGAAGGGGAAGAGACCCAGTACTTC.

This clonotype was picked up a small number of times. The V gene is TRBV28, the J gene TRBJ2-3; possibly TRBD1 for D (5 bases). The CDR3 totals 13 residues. Trimming left V 4 bases short and J 5 bases short, with 10 bases between. Germline lookup yields CDR1 MDHEN and CDR2 SYDVKM. CDR3 in DNA: TGTGCCAGCAGTTGGACACAACAAGATACGCAGTATTTT. Its translation: CASSWTQQDTQYF.

This chain uses TRBV5-1 with TRBJ2-5; TRBD1 might be the D (6 bases). This CDR3 spans 16 amino acids. The ends were cut back, 1 base at V and 2 bases at J, with 15 bases in the middle. The germline V gene encodes CDR1 SGHRS and CDR2 YFSETQ. For the CDR3, the DNA is TGCGCCAGCAGCTTGCAACCCACAGGGCATCAAGAGACCCAGTACTTC. This sequence encodes CASSLQPTGHQETQYF.

This clonotype has at least ten counts. The V and J genes are TRBV29-1 and TRBJ2-1, with 12 bases identical to TRBD2. CDR1 and CDR2 from the germline V gene are SQVTM and ANQGSEA. The J segment lost 9 bases and the V segment lost 4 bases, leaving 7 bases of the junction unmatched. This CDR3 has 14 residues. The CDR3 nucleotides are TGCAGCGTTGTCGGACTAGCGGGACGCGGTGAGCAGTTCTTC. Encoded protein: CSVVGLAGRGEQFF.

In regard to this clonotype: The junction differs from germline at one of its ends, possibly a read error. This chain joins TRBV20-1 and TRBJ2-7; 11 nucleotides agree with TRBD2. The CDR3 covers 16 residues. CDR1 is DFQATT and CDR2 is SNEGSKA in the germline V gene (reference sequence). The CDR3 DNA is TGCAGTGCTCCCGGACTAGCGGGTGTCACCAACTACGAACAGTACTTC. It encodes CSAPGLAGVTNYEQYF.

The V gene is TRBV5-4, the J gene TRBJ2-3; D call uncertain. The CDR3 is made up of 11 amino acids. Germline V gives CDR1 SGHNT, CDR2 YYREEE (reference sequence). Trimming shortened V by 7 bases and J by 0 bases, and 3 bases separated the two germline ends. The CDR3 DNA reads TGTGCCAGCGAAAGCACAGATACGCAGTATTTT. As protein: CASESTDTQYF.

This clonotype was observed a handful of times. The chain links TRBV3-1 to TRBJ2-5; 14 positions match TRBD2. With 0 bases clipped from V and 1 base from J, the junction kept 4 bases outside the gene matches. The CDR3 sequence is 18 residues long. CDR1 is LGHDT and CDR2 is YNNKEL in the germline V gene (reference sequence). This CDR3 reads CASSQEGGLAGVQETQYF. CDR3 coding DNA: TGTGCCAGCAGCCAAGAAGGGGGACTAGCGGGAGTCCAAGAGACCCAGTACTTC.